This TCR beta chain was recovered during a study of blood T cell repertoires in COVID-19. This clone has only a few counts. TCRdb's table, derived via immunoSEQ multiplex PCR, lists solely in-frame clones and lacks some. The sample has 170,000 or so clones; almost 80% are singletons. CDR3 length: 13 amino acids. Per the germline V gene, CDR1 is MNHEY and CDR2 is SVGEGT. With 4 bases clipped from V and 6 bases from J, the junction kept 6 bases outside the gene matches. The J gene is TRBJ2-7, the V gene TRBV6-2 or TRBV6-3, with 7 bases identical to TRBD2. This receptor was obtained from a woman between 65 and 79 years old with acute or convalescent COVID-19. Sequenced input: peripheral blood. CDR3 bases: TGTGCCAGCAGTTTGGGGGGGACTTTCGAGCAGTACTTC. The encoded protein is CASSLGGTFEQYF.